This T cell receptor beta chain appears in the sequencing data of a study of blood T cell repertoires in COVID-19. About the study: Sources were T cells, B-cell-depleted T cells, or PBMCs; the material itself was cDNA or gDNA.

Repertoires were generated with immunoSEQ multiplex PCR, while TCRdb's copy carries only in-frame clones and drops some. This table holds 330,000 or so clones, around nine tenths found once. Those enrolled, adults aged roughly 18 to 100 years, came from about 24 US areas. Cohorts were determined from participant-reported clinical history. Each exposed participant met a COVID-19 case in the 2 weeks preceding study entry. The sample consisted of PBMCs or T cells enriched from blood (not recorded which). This TCR was recovered from a woman between 25 and 40 years old who had been exposed to COVID-19.

The CDR3 nucleotides are TGTGCCAGCAGCTATGGTGGTAGCACGAACACCGGGGAGCTGTTTTTT. It specifies CASSYGGSTNTGELFF. The chain employs TRBV3-1 (or the pseudogene TRBV3-2) and TRBJ2-2; D unclear. Trimming took off 5 bases at V and 0 bases at J, with 13 bases between the two ends. Germline loops: CDR1 LGHDT, CDR2 YNNKEL (reference sequence). There are 16 residues in the CDR3.